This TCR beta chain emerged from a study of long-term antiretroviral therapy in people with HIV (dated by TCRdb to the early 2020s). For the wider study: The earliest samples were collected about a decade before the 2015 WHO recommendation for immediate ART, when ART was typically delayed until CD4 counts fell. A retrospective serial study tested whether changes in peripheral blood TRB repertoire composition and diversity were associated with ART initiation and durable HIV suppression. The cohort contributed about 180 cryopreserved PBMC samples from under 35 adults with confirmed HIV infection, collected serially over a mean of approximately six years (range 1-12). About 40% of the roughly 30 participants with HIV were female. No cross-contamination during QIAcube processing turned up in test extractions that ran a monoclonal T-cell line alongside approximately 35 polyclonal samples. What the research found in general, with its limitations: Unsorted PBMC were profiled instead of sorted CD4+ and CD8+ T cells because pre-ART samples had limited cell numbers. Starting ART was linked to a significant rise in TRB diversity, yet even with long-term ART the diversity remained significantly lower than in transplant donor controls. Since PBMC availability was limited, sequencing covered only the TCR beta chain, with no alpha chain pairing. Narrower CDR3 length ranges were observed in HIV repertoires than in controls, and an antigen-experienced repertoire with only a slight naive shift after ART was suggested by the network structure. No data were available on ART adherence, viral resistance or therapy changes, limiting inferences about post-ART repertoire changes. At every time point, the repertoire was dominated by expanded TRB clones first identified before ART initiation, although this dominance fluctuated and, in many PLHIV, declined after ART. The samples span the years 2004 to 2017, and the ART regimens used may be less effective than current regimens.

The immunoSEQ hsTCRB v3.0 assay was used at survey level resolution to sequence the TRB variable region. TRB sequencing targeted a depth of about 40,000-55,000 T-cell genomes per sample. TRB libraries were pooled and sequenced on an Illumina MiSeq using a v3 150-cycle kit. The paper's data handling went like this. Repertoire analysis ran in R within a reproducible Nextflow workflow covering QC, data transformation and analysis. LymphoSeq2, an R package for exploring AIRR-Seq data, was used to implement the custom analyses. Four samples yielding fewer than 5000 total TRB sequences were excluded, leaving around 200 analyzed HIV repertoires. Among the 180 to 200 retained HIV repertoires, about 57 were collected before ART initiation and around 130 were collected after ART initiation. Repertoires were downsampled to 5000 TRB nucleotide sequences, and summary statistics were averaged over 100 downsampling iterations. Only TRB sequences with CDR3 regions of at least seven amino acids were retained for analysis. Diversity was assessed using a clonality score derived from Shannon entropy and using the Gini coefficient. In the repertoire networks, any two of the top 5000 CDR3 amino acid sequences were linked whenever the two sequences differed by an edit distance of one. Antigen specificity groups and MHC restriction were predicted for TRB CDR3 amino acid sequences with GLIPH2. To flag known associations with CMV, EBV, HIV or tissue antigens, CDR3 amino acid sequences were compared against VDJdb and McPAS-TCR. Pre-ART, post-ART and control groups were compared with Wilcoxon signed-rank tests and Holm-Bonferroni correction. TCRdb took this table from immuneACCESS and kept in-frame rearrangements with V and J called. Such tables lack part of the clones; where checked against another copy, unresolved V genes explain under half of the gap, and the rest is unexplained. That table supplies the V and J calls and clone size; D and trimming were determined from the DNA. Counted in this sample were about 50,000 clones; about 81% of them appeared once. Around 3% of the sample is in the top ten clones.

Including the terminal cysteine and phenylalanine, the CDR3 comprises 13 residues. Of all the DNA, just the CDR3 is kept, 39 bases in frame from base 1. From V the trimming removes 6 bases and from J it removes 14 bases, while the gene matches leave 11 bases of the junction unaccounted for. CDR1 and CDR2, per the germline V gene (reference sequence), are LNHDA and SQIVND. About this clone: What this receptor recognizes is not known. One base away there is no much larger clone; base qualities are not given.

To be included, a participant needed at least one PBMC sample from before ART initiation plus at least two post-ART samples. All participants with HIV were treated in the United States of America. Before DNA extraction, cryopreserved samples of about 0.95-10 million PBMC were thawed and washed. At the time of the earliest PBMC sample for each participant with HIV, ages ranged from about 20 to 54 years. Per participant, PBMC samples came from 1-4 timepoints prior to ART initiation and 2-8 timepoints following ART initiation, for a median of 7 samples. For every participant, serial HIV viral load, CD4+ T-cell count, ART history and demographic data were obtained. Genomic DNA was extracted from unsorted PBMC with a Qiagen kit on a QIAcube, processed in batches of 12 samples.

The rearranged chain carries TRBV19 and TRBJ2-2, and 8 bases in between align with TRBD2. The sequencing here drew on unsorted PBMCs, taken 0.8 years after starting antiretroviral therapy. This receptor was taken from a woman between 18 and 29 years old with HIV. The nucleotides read TGTGCCAGTAGGGCACTAGCGGACCTCTCCCTGTTTTTT. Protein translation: CASRALADLSLFF.